The 23 T cell receptor beta chains given below trace back to one sample, sequenced in a study of T cells expressing NK-cell markers. With the 5' RACE reads reprocessed, TCRdb shows one record per CDR3 protein and no DNA. Seen in this sample are 250,000 or so distinct CDR3 sequences; the ten most common clones hold roughly 4.2%. Material for sequencing was blood T cells: a sorted CD56 or NKG2C T cell subset, CD4+ or CD8+ T cells, or bulk PBMC T cells (not recorded which). Receptor source: a woman aged 18 to 69 in good health.

This sequence joins TRBV5-1 and TRBJ1-1; TCRdb gives TRBD1 as the D gene, but with no DNA this cannot be confirmed. Germline V CDR1 and CDR2: SGHRS, YFSETQ. The CDR3 contains 15 residues. This CDR3 reads CASSTETGVNTEAFF.

This chain links TRBV15 with TRBJ1-2; lacking DNA, the TRBD1 call made by TCRdb goes unchecked. The CDR3 loop spans 16 amino acids. The germline CDR1 and CDR2 sequences are LNHNV and YYDKDF (reference sequence). CDR3 protein: CATSRPTTGAYYGYTF. The full variable domain, completed using reference TRBV15 and TRBJ1-2, is DAMVIQNPRYQVTQFGKPVTLSCSQTLNHNVMYWYQQKSSQAPKLLFHYYDKDFNNEADTPDNFQSRRPNTSFCFLDIRSPGLGDTAMYLCATSRPTTGAYYGYTFGSGTRLTVV.

The chain joins TRBV12-3 or TRBV12-4 to TRBJ2-2; with no DNA, the TCRdb D assignment of TRBD2 cannot be verified. This CDR3 is built from 14 residues. The chain's CDR3 is CASSRRGDTGELFF.

CDR3 sequence reads: CASSRKQQNEKLFF. The V call is TRBV3-1, the J call TRBJ1-4. This CDR3 has 14 amino acids. CDR1 and CDR2 (germline): LGHDT, YNNKEL (reference sequence). Supplemented by reference TRBV3-1 and TRBJ1-4, the full variable domain reads DTAVSQTPKYLVTQMGNDKSIKCEQNLGHDTMYWYKQDSKKFLKIMFSYNNKELIINETVPNRFSPKSPDKAHLNLHINSLELGDSAVYFCASSRKQQNEKLFFGSGTQLSVL.

V is TRBV7-3 and J is TRBJ2-3. The CDR3 runs 17 residues. Looked up from germline, CDR1 is SGHTA and CDR2 is FQGTGA. CDR3 sequence reads: CASSPRGSRYSTDTQYF.

The chain uses TRBV20-1 and TRBJ2-7; the D gene TCRdb calls, TRBD1, cannot be checked with no DNA. This CDR3 comprises 13 residues. Germline V gene sequence: CDR1 DFQATT, CDR2 SNEGSKA (reference sequence). This CDR3 is CRAKQGANYEQYF.

V is TRBV6-1 and J is TRBJ2-2; TCRdb lists TRBD1, though no DNA is available to test this call. The CDR3 has 16 residues. Germline V gene data show CDR1 as MNHNS and CDR2 as SASEGT. CDR3: CASTLSRQGAVGELFF.

The chain uses TRBV5-4 and TRBJ2-1; the D call of TRBD1 rests on TCRdb alone, since no DNA is present to check it. CDR1 is SGHNT, CDR2 YYREEE, per germline (reference sequence). This CDR3 has 15 amino acids. The CDR3 loop reads CASSLDGTAYNEQFF. Full variable domain (remainder filled in from reference TRBV5-4 and TRBJ2-1): ETGVTQSPTHLIKTRGQQVTLRCSSQSGHNTVSWYQQALGQGPQFIFQYYREEENGRGNFPPRFSGLQFPNYSSELNVNALELDDSALYLCASSLDGTAYNEQFFGPGTRLTVL.

V usage is TRBV11-2 and J usage is TRBJ2-6; the TCRdb D gene call, TRBD1, has no DNA to confirm it. This CDR3 is 18 amino acids long. Germline lookup yields CDR1 SGHAT and CDR2 FQNNGV. This chain's CDR3 is CASTLGQGARSGANVLTF. The full variable domain, its missing parts supplied by reference TRBV11-2 and TRBJ2-6, is EAGVAQSPRYKIIEKRQSVAFWCNPISGHATLYWYQQILGQGPKLLIQFQNNGVVDDSQLPKDRFSAERLKGVDSTLKIQPAKLEDSAVYLCASTLGQGARSGANVLTFGAGSRLTVL.

This sequence joins TRBV12-3 or TRBV12-4 and TRBJ1-2. This CDR3 contains 18 residues. The CDR3 loop reads CASSLAGDYRTRGYGYTF.

The chain employs TRBV7-9 and TRBJ2-5. Per germline, CDR1 SEHNR and CDR2 FQNEAQ (reference sequence). This CDR3 spans 15 amino acids. This CDR3 reads CASSLGSTYQETQYF.

The CDR3 here is CSARGTSNEKLFF. This chain links TRBV20-1 with TRBJ1-4. CDR1 and CDR2 (germline): DFQATT, SNEGSKA (reference sequence). This CDR3 contains 13 residues.

V is TRBV12-3 or TRBV12-4 and J is TRBJ2-5; TCRdb outputs TRBD1, but without DNA this stays unchecked. The CDR3 totals 13 residues. CDR3 region: CASRNQGRETQYF.

The rearrangement links TRBV11-2 to TRBJ2-1; with no DNA, the TCRdb D assignment of TRBD2 cannot be verified. Germline-derived CDR1 and CDR2 are SGHAT and FQNNGV. This CDR3 comprises 14 residues. CDR3 in amino acids: CASKAGGPYNEQFF.

The chain links TRBV20-1 to TRBJ1-2. Looked up from germline, CDR1 is DFQATT and CDR2 is SNEGSKA (reference sequence). The CDR3 loop spans 13 amino acids. CDR3 protein: CSARADLLYGYTF.

The chain recombines TRBV29-1 with TRBJ2-7; the TCRdb D gene call, TRBD1, has no DNA to confirm it. The CDR3 covers 14 residues. Germline CDR1 SQVTM, CDR2 ANQGSEA. The CDR3 sequence is CSVEGRDPLGEQYF.

The chain recombines TRBV7-2 with TRBJ2-3; there is no DNA to check the TCRdb D call of TRBD2. The V gene's germline CDR1 is SGHTA and CDR2 FQGNSA. The CDR3 has 13 amino acids. CDR3 loop: CASSLGPEVTQYF.

The gene calls are TRBV7-9 and TRBJ2-5. Germline V lookup: CDR1 SEHNR, CDR2 FQNEAQ (reference sequence). There are 14 residues in the CDR3. The CDR3 here is CASSFVNSEETQYF.

This chain joins TRBV29-1 and TRBJ1-1; TCRdb reports TRBD1, a call that lacks DNA to check it against. The CDR3 has 13 residues. Germline CDR1 is SQVTM and CDR2 is ANQGSEA. The CDR3 region is CSVLRGIITEAFF.

V gene TRBV12-5 combines with J gene TRBJ2-3; TCRdb names TRBD2, which stays unverified in the absence of DNA. Germline CDR1 LGHNT, CDR2 FRNRAP. The CDR3 loop spans 15 amino acids. CDR3 protein: CASGPGGRFTDTQYF.

The CDR3 reads CSARDSWDEKLFF. The chain links TRBV20-1 to TRBJ1-4. This CDR3 has 13 residues. The V gene's germline CDR1 is DFQATT and CDR2 SNEGSKA (reference sequence).

The genes are TRBV6-2 or TRBV6-3 and TRBJ2-1; no DNA is available, so the TRBD2 call from TCRdb remains unchecked. CDR1 is MNHEY, CDR2 SVGEGT, per germline. The CDR3 is 15 residues long. CDR3 protein: CASSPVGLAANEQFF.

The chain has TRBV5-1 and TRBJ2-7; the D call of TRBD2 rests on TCRdb alone, since no DNA is present to check it. Germline V gene lookup returns CDR1 SGHRS and CDR2 YFSETQ. The CDR3 runs to 15 residues. This CDR3 reads CASRALAGATYEQYF.